Reported below is one T cell receptor beta chain. The antigen remains undetermined. These data come from a study of vaccination effects on CD4 cells after COVID-19. Trimming took 2 bases from V and 0 from J, leaving 12 bases between them. The CDR3 extends over 17 amino acids. Repertoires were generated with immunoSEQ multiplex PCR, while TCRdb's copy carries only in-frame clones and drops some. The sample has some 69,000 clones; roughly three quarters are singletons. With the ViraFEST assay, the study expanded antigen-specific CD4+ T cells using viral peptide pools, then sequenced them. Between days 9 and 10 of culture, CD4+ T cells were separated out. All vaccine recipients tested negative for nucleocapsid antibodies and had never contracted SARS-CoV-2 infection. Cultures had half their medium replaced with IL-2 medium on days 3 and 7.

The receptor was derived from a human donor who received a COVID-19 vaccine. The starting material was CD4+ T cells from PBMCs cultured with HCoV-NL63 spike peptides, obtained before COVID-19 vaccination. The chain recombines TRBV5-3 with TRBJ1-6, with D perhaps TRBD1 (6 bases). TRBV5-3 is filed as an ORF, its function uncertain. CDR3 nucleotide sequence: TGTGCCAGAAGCTTCAGCAGGGGAGGCTCCTATAATTCACCCCTCCACTTT. This encodes CARSFSRGGSYNSPLHF.